What follows describes a single T cell receptor beta chain. The specificity of this receptor is unknown. No quality values exist for individual bases; no much larger clone is one base distant. Libraries were constructed by multiplex PCR. Sequencing used an Illumina HiSeq 4000. CDR3 regions were amplified by Arm-PCR with iRepertoire HTBI primers to construct TCR beta libraries. PCR products were gel purified before sequencing. The authors' analysis ran thus. Gene usage analysis of CDR3 amino acid clonotypes relied on the 60 or so TRBV and about 13 TRBJ segments identified across samples. Filtered high-quality paired reads were merged into contigs using COPE and FqMerger. BLAST was used to align contigs to the IMGT TRBV, TRBD and TRBJ reference genes, and CDR3 was defined following IMGT. Any clonotype with a frequency above 0.1% was counted as a highly expanded clone. Shannon entropy served as the measure of repertoire diversity, while the Gini coefficient captured V-J evenness. Public clonotypes were defined as clonotypes shared by more than one individual. In TCRdb, the public reads were trimmed at Q25 with fastp and aligned with MiXCR, with productive beta chains retained. Every distinct CDR3 protein forms one entry, paired with its most common genes and DNA. The V and J calls follow TCRdb's processing rather than the paper's. This sample holds some 370,000 distinct CDR3 sequences; around 21% were observed only once. The ten largest clones represent about 20% of the sample.

This sample is drawn from a study of regulatory T cells in long-lasting Graves disease (dated by TCRdb to the early 2020s). At the level of the whole study: Persistent Graves' disease meant more than 5 years of antithyroid drug treatment with TSH receptor autoantibodies that stayed positive. This study used TCR sequencing and RNA sequencing of peripheral blood to compare persistent Graves' disease patients against newly diagnosed Graves' disease patients. The study was registered as a clinical trial and conducted in China. A total of roughly 33 samples were covered by TCR sequencing, comprising some 13 persistent and about 20 newly diagnosed Graves' disease patients. On average, persistent Graves' disease patients in the clinical cohort had been on antithyroid drugs for about 9.7 years. What the research found in general, with its limitations: Persistent patients shared more public clonotypes among themselves (2,741) than newly diagnosed patients did (approximately 970). Only the TCR beta chain was sequenced and analyzed. Compared with newly diagnosed patients, persistent Graves' disease patients had lower TCR Shannon entropy and fewer highly expanded clones, which suggests clonal expansion. As a limitation, the authors acknowledged that the small sample size may reduce accuracy. Peripheral blood alone was examined, since thyroid tissue, which constituted the primary lesion, could not be accessed.

What this sample's time point label stands for: persistent/refractory GD, antithyroid drugs over 5 years with positive TRAb. RNA was extracted from PBMCs in TRIzol for both TCR sequencing and RNA sequencing. The diagnosis of Graves' disease was made according to American Thyroid Association guidelines. The patients came from an endocrinology department in Xi'an, China. Each patient gave about 10 milliliters of peripheral blood, collected in an EDTA anticoagulant tube. Ficoll Paque Plus density gradient separation was used to isolate PBMCs, and no further T cell sorting was done. An Agilent 2100 Bioanalyzer and agarose gel were used to assess RNA quality, and a NanoDrop 2000 was used to measure RNA concentration. The sample was peripheral blood mononuclear cells (PBMCs), taken when the disease was refractory, from a patient treated with antithyroid drugs. This receptor was identified in a female donor with Graves disease.

The CDR3 protein: CASTWRSYNEQFF. The DNA is TGTGCCAGCACCTGGCGCTCCTACAATGAGCAGTTCTTC. In this chain, TRBV28 is recombined with TRBJ2-1; too little of a D gene remains to name it. The CDR3 numbers 13 residues from cysteine through phenylalanine. The DNA shown is the 39-base CDR3, in frame from base 1. V is clipped by 7 bases and J by 0 bases, and the sequence between their germline boundaries is 7 bases long. Via the germline V gene, CDR1 is MDHEN and CDR2 SYDVKM.